Below are 15 T cell receptor beta chains sequenced from a single sample in a study of CD8 T cells in Susac syndrome. Random hexamers were used to reverse transcribe the RNA input (about 0.5 to 1 ug). Each CDR3 protein is one row after TCRdb ran MiXCR on the immunoSEQ multiplex PCR reads. The sample shows about 150,000 distinct CDR3 sequences, around 95% of them seen only once. The sample taken for sequencing was CD8+ T cells from PBMCs. These TCRs come from a human donor with multiple sclerosis.

This rearrangement joins TRBV3-1 to TRBJ2-5, with a possible D match to TRBD1 (6 bases). V lost 4 bases to trimming and J lost 5 bases, with 17 bases between them. Germline CDR1 and CDR2: LGHDT and YNNKEL (reference sequence). The CDR3 is 15 residues long. The DNA for the CDR3 is TGTGCCAGCAGCCTCGACAGGACCCATGGGGAGACCCAGTACTTC. This translates into CASSLDRTHGETQYF.

The chain has TRBV9 and TRBJ2-3; D might be TRBD2 (6 bases). Germline CDR1 reads SGDLS; CDR2 reads YYNGEE. The CDR3 is 15 amino acids. V lost 6 bases and J lost 2, with 16 bases in between. The CDR3 loop reads CASKRGGGVTDTQYF. For the CDR3, the DNA is TGTGCCAGCAAGCGAGGAGGAGGGGTCACAGATACGCAGTATTTT.

This clonotype appeared a single time. The CDR3 protein is CSASIGGLAPYEQYF. The CDR3 DNA reads as TGCAGTGCTAGTATCGGGGGTCTCGCCCCCTACGAGCAGTACTTC. The J gene is TRBJ2-7, the V gene TRBV20-1, with D perhaps matching TRBD2 (6 bases). The ends were cut back, 3 bases at V and 2 bases at J, with 17 bases in the middle. This CDR3 contains 15 residues. Germline V gene lookup returns CDR1 DFQATT and CDR2 SNEGSKA (reference sequence).

This chain links TRBV9 with TRBJ1-2; D uncertain. Trimming removed 0 bases at V and 7 bases at J, with 4 bases between. There are 11 residues in the CDR3. Germline-derived CDR1 and CDR2 are SGDLS and YYNGEE. The CDR3 region is CASSVGSGYTF. In DNA, the CDR3 is TGTGCCAGCAGCGTAGGGTCTGGCTACACCTTC.

The rearrangement uses TRBV12-3 or TRBV12-4 and TRBJ2-1; tentatively, D is TRBD1 (6 bases). Trimming removed 3 bases at V and 4 bases at J, with 10 bases between. The CDR3 spans 14 residues. The chain's CDR3 is CASSLDSNYNEQFF. The DNA for the CDR3 is TGTGCCAGCAGTTTGGACAGTAATTACAATGAGCAGTTCTTC.

This clonotype has only one observation. The chain uses TRBV30 and TRBJ2-7, with 7 bases lining up with TRBD2. Germline CDR1 reads GTSNPN; CDR2 reads SVGIG (reference sequence). The CDR3 runs 15 residues. Germline trimming cut 3 bases from V and 6 bases from J; bases unmatched to any gene: 14. The DNA of the CDR3 is TGTGCCTGGAGAGACCCGGGACTAAGACCATCCGAGCAGTACTTC. Its translation is CAWRDPGLRPSEQYF.

The chain links TRBV6-2 or TRBV6-3 to TRBJ1-1; 7 bases map to TRBD1. Germline CDR1 MNHEY, CDR2 SVGEGT. The CDR3 is 13 amino acids. V was pared by 9 bases and J by 1 base, with 5 bases of the junction left unmatched. The CDR3 region is CASSGTENTEAFF. The DNA of the CDR3 is TGTGCCAGTTCCGGGACAGAGAACACTGAAGCTTTCTTT.

The chain is built from TRBV12-3 or TRBV12-4 and TRBJ2-1; 13 bases match TRBD2. The CDR3 extends over 16 amino acids. V shed 5 bases, J shed 4 bases, and the junction held 5 bases outside the gene matches. This CDR3 is CASSHGLAGVYNEQFF. The CDR3 DNA sequence: TGTGCCAGCAGTCATGGACTAGCGGGGGTGTACAATGAGCAGTTCTTC.

The chain recombines TRBV30 with TRBJ2-1; 8 bases are a match to TRBD2. V dropped 0 bases and J dropped 8; count of bases not matched to a gene: 6. There are 14 residues in the CDR3. Germline-derived CDR1 and CDR2 are GTSNPN and SVGIG (reference sequence). The CDR3 DNA follows: TGTGCCTGGAGTGTCCAGCGGGGGATCTATGAGCAGTTCTTC. Translated: CAWSVQRGIYEQFF.

V and J are TRBV7-9 and TRBJ1-5; D gene uncertain. Trimming left V 5 bases short and J 0 bases short, with 14 bases between. This CDR3 comprises 16 residues. Germline lookup yields CDR1 SEHNR and CDR2 FQNEAQ (reference sequence). The CDR3 is CASSPPDGDSNQPQHF. In nucleotides, the CDR3 is TGTGCCAGCAGCCCCCCAGACGGGGATAGCAATCAGCCCCAGCATTTT.

The gene calls are TRBV30 and TRBJ1-1, with D tentatively TRBD1 (5 bases). Germline V gives CDR1 GTSNPN, CDR2 SVGIG (reference sequence). The CDR3 is made up of 14 amino acids. Trimming took off 3 bases at V and 1 base at J, with 12 bases between the two ends. The chain's CDR3 is CAWRGDTGNTEAFF. The DNA of the CDR3 is TGTGCCTGGAGGGGTGATACAGGGAACACTGAAGCTTTCTTT.

The chain couples TRBV20-1 to TRBJ2-5; D assignment may be TRBD1 or TRBD2 (5 bases each). Germline V CDR1 and CDR2: DFQATT, SNEGSKA (reference sequence). V was clipped by 1 base and J by 5 bases, with 26 bases between them. This CDR3 comprises 18 residues. The CDR3 DNA follows: TGCAGTGCTAGAGTCCCCCGGGTACGGGACCCATTTGGGGAGACCCAGTACTTC. The encoded protein is CSARVPRVRDPFGETQYF.

This clonotype was observed once. J is TRBJ2-3 and V is TRBV12-3 or TRBV12-4; D unresolved. V was shortened by 5 bases and J by 3 bases, with 6 bases between the two germline ends. The CDR3 extends over 12 amino acids. The CDR3: CASSEDTDTQYF. Written as DNA, the CDR3 is TGTGCCAGCAGTGAGGATACAGATACGCAGTATTTT.

The chain employs TRBV6-5 and TRBJ2-7; weak D call: TRBD1 (5 bases). Per germline, CDR1 MNHEY and CDR2 SVGAGI. The CDR3 covers 13 residues. The V gene lost 2 bases and the J gene lost 0 bases, with 5 bases spanning the gap. The CDR3 nucleotides read TGTGCCAGCAGTTACGACAGCTCCTACGAGCAGTACTTC. Translated: CASSYDSSYEQYF.

CDR3 residues: CASSDGGAEEQYF. The CDR3 region has the DNA TGTGCCAGCAGTGATGGGGGGGCGGAAGAGCAGTACTTC. The genes are TRBV2 and TRBJ2-7; a possible D gene is TRBD2 (7 bases). The germline V and J ends were trimmed by 3 bases and 7 bases, with 13 bases remaining between them. In germline, CDR1 is SNHLY, CDR2 FYNNEI. The CDR3 loop spans 13 amino acids.